These T cell receptor beta chains were read from a single sample in a study of CD8 T cells in ankylosing spondylitis. In TCRdb, the 5' RACE reads were re-called with MiXCR into one record per CDR3 protein. The table lists 250,000 to 350,000 distinct CDR3 sequences, 20% of them singletons. Input material: blood, either unsorted or a sorted T cell fraction (not recorded which). These receptors were obtained from a male donor with ankylosing spondylitis or in good health (not recorded which). Both conserved end residues are part of each CDR3. The order of the fields is D gene, V gene, J gene, clone size, CDR3 protein, CDR3 DNA. The D gene is left open where the match is weak. For some rows the clone size is stated as once, few or many, or as a class when expanded; others skip it.

D: TRBD1
V: TRBV10-3
J: TRBJ1-2
size: few
CDR3: CAINDDRAKGYTF
DNA: TGTGCCATCAACGACGACAGGGCCAAGGGCTACACCTTC

D: TRBD1
V: TRBV27
J: TRBJ2-1
size: few
CDR3: CASSLWDRPNEQFF
DNA: TGTGCCAGCAGTTTATGGGACAGACCGAATGAGCAGTTCTTC

D: -
V: TRBV20-1
J: TRBJ2-4
size: -
CDR3: CSASGGIAKNIQYF
DNA: TGCAGTGCTAGCGGCGGCATAGCCAAAAACATTCAGTACTTC

D: -
V: TRBV9
J: TRBJ2-3
size: -
CDR3: CASSARTPGKDTQYF
DNA: TGTGCCAGCAGCGCCAGGACTCCCGGCAAGGATACGCAGTATTTT

D: TRBD2
V: TRBV20-1
J: TRBJ2-1
size: -
CDR3: CSAPTREGYNEQFF
DNA: TGCAGTGCTCCGACCCGGGAGGGGTACAATGAGCAGTTCTTC

D: -
V: TRBV28
J: TRBJ1-1
size: -
CDR3: CATSLGLTAGITEAFF
DNA: TGTGCCACCAGTTTAGGGTTGACGGCAGGGATCACTGAAGCTTTCTTT

D: TRBD2
V: TRBV12-3/TRBV12-4
J: TRBJ2-5
size: few
CDR3: CASGGLAGHRETQYF
DNA: TGTGCCAGCGGCGGGCTAGCGGGACATCGAGAGACCCAGTACTTC

D: TRBD2
V: TRBV12-3/TRBV12-4
J: TRBJ2-1
size: -
CDR3: CASSGPLAGLDNEQFF
DNA: TGTGCCAGCAGTGGCCCACTAGCGGGGTTGGACAATGAGCAGTTCTTC

D: -
V: TRBV28
J: TRBJ1-2
size: -
CDR3: CASSPQLLLGTHDGYTF
DNA: TGTGCCAGCAGTCCGCAACTTCTACTCGGGACACACGATGGCTACACCTTC

D: -
V: TRBV9
J: TRBJ2-3
size: many
CDR3: CASSVAGKVDTQYF
DNA: TGTGCCAGCAGCGTAGCTGGGAAGGTAGATACGCAGTATTTT

D: TRBD1
V: TRBV6-1
J: TRBJ2-3
size: few
CDR3: CASSPRTGVLTDTQYF
DNA: TGTGCCAGCAGTCCCCGGACAGGGGTCCTCACAGATACGCAGTATTTT

D: -
V: TRBV25-1
J: TRBJ1-4
size: -
CDR3: CASSAPGAGANEKLFF
DNA: TGTGCCAGCAGTGCACCGGGGGCAGGGGCTAATGAAAAACTGTTTTTT

D: -
V: TRBV20-1
J: TRBJ2-4
size: many
CDR3: CSARRPDLAKNIQYF
DNA: TGCAGTGCTAGAAGACCAGACTTAGCCAAAAACATTCAGTACTTC

D: TRBD2
V: TRBV28
J: TRBJ2-3
size: -
CDR3: CASTPGTRGDTQYF
DNA: TGTGCCAGCACCCCAGGGACTAGAGGAGATACGCAGTATTTT

D: -
V: TRBV5-5
J: TRBJ2-2
size: many
CDR3: CASSFLTVNTGELFF
DNA: TGTGCCAGCAGCTTTCTCACTGTGAACACCGGGGAGCTGTTTTTT

D: TRBD2
V: TRBV7-3
J: TRBJ2-3
size: few
CDR3: CASSLGDLAGTDTQYF
DNA: TGTGCCAGCAGCTTAGGTGATCTAGCGGGCACAGATACGCAGTATTTT

D: TRBD1
V: TRBV5-1
J: TRBJ2-1
size: -
CDR3: CASSSSGQGSNEQFF
DNA: TGCGCCAGCAGTTCATCGGGACAGGGGTCCAATGAGCAGTTCTTC

D: -
V: TRBV20-1
J: TRBJ1-1
size: few
CDR3: CSAAGQGNTEAFF
DNA: TGCAGCGCCGCGGGGCAGGGAAACACTGAAGCTTTCTTT

D: -
V: TRBV4-2
J: TRBJ1-4
size: -
CDR3: CASSHSRTGFPIATNEKLFF
DNA: TGTGCCAGCAGCCACTCGCGGACTGGTTTTCCGATAGCAACTAATGAAAAACTGTTTTTT

D: -
V: TRBV25-1
J: TRBJ2-3
size: few
CDR3: CASSATGTDTQYF
DNA: TGTGCCAGCAGTGCTACAGGTACAGATACGCAGTATTTT

D: -
V: TRBV2
J: TRBJ2-2
size: -
CDR3: CASSEGQMNTGELFF
DNA: TGTGCCAGCAGTGAAGGGCAAATGAACACCGGGGAGCTGTTTTTT

D: -
V: TRBV20-1
J: TRBJ2-1
size: -
CDR3: CSARDLTIEQFF
DNA: TGCAGTGCTAGAGATCTAACAATTGAGCAGTTCTTC

D: -
V: TRBV28
J: TRBJ1-1
size: few
CDR3: CASSAPGRDTEAFF
DNA: TGTGCCAGCAGTGCCCCAGGGCGCGACACTGAAGCTTTCTTT

D: -
V: TRBV24-1
J: TRBJ2-2
size: -
CDR3: CATRGSFGELFF
DNA: TGTGCCACCCGAGGGAGTTTCGGGGAGCTGTTTTTT

D: -
V: TRBV20-1
J: TRBJ2-2
size: many
CDR3: CSARRQNTGELFF
DNA: TGCAGTGCTAGGAGGCAGAACACCGGGGAGCTGTTTTTT

D: -
V: TRBV27
J: TRBJ1-2
size: -
CDR3: CASLSGAYGYTF
DNA: TGTGCCAGTTTATCAGGGGCCTATGGCTACACCTTC

D: -
V: TRBV5-1
J: TRBJ1-2
size: -
CDR3: CASSFHPGLTTNYGYTF
DNA: TGCGCCAGCAGCTTCCACCCCGGTCTGACAACTAACTATGGCTACACCTTC

D: -
V: TRBV12-3/TRBV12-4
J: TRBJ1-2
size: -
CDR3: CASSLAGGVNYGYTF
DNA: TGTGCCAGCAGTTTAGCGGGGGGAGTTAACTATGGCTACACCTTC

D: TRBD2
V: TRBV13
J: TRBJ2-3
size: -
CDR3: CASSLGAGGTNTQYF
DNA: TGTGCCAGCAGCTTAGGAGCGGGAGGGACAAATACGCAGTATTTT

D: -
V: TRBV10-3
J: TRBJ1-1
size: -
CDR3: CAISEGTKAFF
DNA: TGTGCCATCAGTGAGGGGACTAAAGCTTTCTTT

D: -
V: TRBV5-1
J: TRBJ2-3
size: -
CDR3: CASSLAVVAKGTDTQYF
DNA: TGCGCCAGCAGCTTGGCCGTCGTCGCGAAGGGCACAGATACGCAGTATTTT

D: -
V: TRBV20-1
J: TRBJ1-2
size: few
CDR3: CSAEFRDNYGYTF
DNA: TGCAGTGCAGAATTCAGAGATAACTATGGCTACACCTTC

D: -
V: TRBV18
J: TRBJ1-1
size: -
CDR3: CASSPRSTGLNTEAFF
DNA: TGTGCCAGCTCACCGAGGTCCACGGGACTGAACACTGAAGCTTTCTTT

D: TRBD2
V: TRBV28
J: TRBJ2-3
size: few
CDR3: CASSLLIAGENHTTDTQYF
DNA: TGTGCCAGCAGTTTACTCATAGCGGGAGAAAACCATACCACAGATACGCAGTATTTT

D: -
V: TRBV18
J: TRBJ2-1
size: -
CDR3: CASLTLTAQGEQFF
DNA: TGTGCCAGCTTAACGCTGACAGCTCAGGGTGAGCAGTTCTTC

D: TRBD2
V: TRBV2
J: TRBJ2-5
size: -
CDR3: CASSEAMGLWGGQETQYF
DNA: TGTGCCAGCAGTGAAGCTATGGGACTTTGGGGGGGCCAAGAGACCCAGTACTTC

D: TRBD2
V: TRBV6-2/TRBV6-3
J: TRBJ2-1
size: -
CDR3: CASSYRTSGGNEQFF
DNA: TGTGCCAGCAGTTACCGCACTAGCGGGGGCAATGAGCAGTTCTTC

D: -
V: TRBV7-2
J: TRBJ2-1
size: -
CDR3: CASSSLSSGYNEQFF
DNA: TGTGCCAGCAGCTCCCTATCGTCCGGGTACAATGAGCAGTTCTTC

D: -
V: TRBV29-1
J: TRBJ1-1
size: -
CDR3: CSVEDVGGWTEAFF
DNA: TGCAGCGTTGAAGATGTGGGGGGCTGGACTGAAGCTTTCTTT

D: TRBD1
V: TRBV5-1
J: TRBJ2-5
size: many
CDR3: CASSLDGTGQETQYF
DNA: TGCGCCAGCAGCTTGGACGGGACAGGGCAAGAGACCCAGTACTTC

D: TRBD2
V: TRBV24-1
J: TRBJ2-2
size: few
CDR3: CATSDSNLAGVGTGELFF
DNA: TGTGCCACCAGTGATTCGAACCTAGCGGGAGTTGGGACCGGGGAGCTGTTTTTT

D: -
V: TRBV20-1
J: TRBJ1-1
size: few
CDR3: CSAPTVPGLMNTEAFF
DNA: TGCAGTGCTCCCACAGTTCCGGGACTTATGAACACTGAAGCTTTCTTT

D: -
V: TRBV12-3/TRBV12-4
J: TRBJ2-3
size: -
CDR3: CASSWRGQPGDTQYF
DNA: TGTGCCAGCAGTTGGCGGGGACAGCCGGGAGATACGCAGTATTTT

D: TRBD1
V: TRBV7-2
J: TRBJ1-4
size: many
CDR3: CASSQGQGGEKLFF
DNA: TGTGCCAGCAGCCAGGGACAGGGCGGCGAAAAACTGTTTTTT

D: -
V: TRBV6-5
J: TRBJ1-1
size: -
CDR3: CASSLRGPNTEAFF
DNA: TGTGCCAGCAGTTTAAGAGGGCCGAACACTGAAGCTTTCTTT